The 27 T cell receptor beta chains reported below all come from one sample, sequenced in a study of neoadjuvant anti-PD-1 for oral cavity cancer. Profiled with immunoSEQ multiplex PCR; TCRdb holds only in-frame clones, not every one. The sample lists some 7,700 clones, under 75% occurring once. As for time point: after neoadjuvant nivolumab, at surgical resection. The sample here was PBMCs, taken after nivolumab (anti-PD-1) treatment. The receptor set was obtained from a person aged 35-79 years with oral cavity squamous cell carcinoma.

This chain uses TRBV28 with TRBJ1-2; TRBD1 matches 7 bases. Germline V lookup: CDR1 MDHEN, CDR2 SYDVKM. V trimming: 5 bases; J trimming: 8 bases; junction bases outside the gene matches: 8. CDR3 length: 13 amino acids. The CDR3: CASSVDRAQGYTF. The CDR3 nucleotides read TGTGCCAGCAGTGTCGACAGGGCTCAGGGCTACACCTTC.

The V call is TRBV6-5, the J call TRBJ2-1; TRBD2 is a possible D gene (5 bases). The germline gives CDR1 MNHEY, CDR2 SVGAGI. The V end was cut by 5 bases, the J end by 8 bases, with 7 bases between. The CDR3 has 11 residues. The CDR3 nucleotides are TGTGCCAGCAGTCGGCGGGATGAGCAGTTCTTC. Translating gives CASSRRDEQFF.

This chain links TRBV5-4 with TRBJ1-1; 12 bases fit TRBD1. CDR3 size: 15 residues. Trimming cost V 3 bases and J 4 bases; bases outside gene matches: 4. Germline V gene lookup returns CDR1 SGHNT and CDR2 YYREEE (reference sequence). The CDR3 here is CASSWGQGAFTEAFF. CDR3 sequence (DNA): TGTGCCAGCAGCTGGGGACAGGGGGCTTTCACTGAAGCTTTCTTT.

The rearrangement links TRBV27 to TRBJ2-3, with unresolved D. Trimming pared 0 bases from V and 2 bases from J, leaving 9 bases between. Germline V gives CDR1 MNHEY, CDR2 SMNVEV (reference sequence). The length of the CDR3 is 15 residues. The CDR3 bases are TGTGCCAGCAGTTTATCGCCCGCCTTCACAGATACGCAGTATTTT. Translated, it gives CASSLSPAFTDTQYF.

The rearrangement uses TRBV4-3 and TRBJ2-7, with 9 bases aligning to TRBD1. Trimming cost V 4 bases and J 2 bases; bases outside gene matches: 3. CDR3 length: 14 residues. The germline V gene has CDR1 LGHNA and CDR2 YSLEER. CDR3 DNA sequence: TGCGCCAGCAGCCGGGGACAGGGACCCTACGAGCAGTACTTC. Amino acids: CASSRGQGPYEQYF.

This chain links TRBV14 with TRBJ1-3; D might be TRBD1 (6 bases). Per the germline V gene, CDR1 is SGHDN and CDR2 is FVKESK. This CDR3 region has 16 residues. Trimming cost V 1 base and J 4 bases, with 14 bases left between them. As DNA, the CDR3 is TGTGCCAGCAGCCAAGCGCATACAGGGTCGGGAAACACCATATATTTT. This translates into CASSQAHTGSGNTIYF.

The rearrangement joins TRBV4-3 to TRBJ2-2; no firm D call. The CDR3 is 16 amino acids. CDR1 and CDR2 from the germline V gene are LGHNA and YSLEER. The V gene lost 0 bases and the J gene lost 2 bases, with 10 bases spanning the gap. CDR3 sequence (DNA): TGCGCCAGCAGCCAAGATACGGGCCACAACACCGGGGAGCTGTTTTTT. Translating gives CASSQDTGHNTGELFF.

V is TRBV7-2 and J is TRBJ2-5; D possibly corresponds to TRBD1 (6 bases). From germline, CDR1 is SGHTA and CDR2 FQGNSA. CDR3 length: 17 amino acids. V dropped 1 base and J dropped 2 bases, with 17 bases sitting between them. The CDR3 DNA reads TGTGCCAGCAGCTTAGGGTCTAGGGGGTCTGGACAAGAGACCCAGTACTTC. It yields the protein CASSLGSRGSGQETQYF.

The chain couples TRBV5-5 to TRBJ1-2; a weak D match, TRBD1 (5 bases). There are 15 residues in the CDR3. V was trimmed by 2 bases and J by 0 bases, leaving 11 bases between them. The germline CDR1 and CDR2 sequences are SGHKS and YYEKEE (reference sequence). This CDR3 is CASSFWGEPNYGYTF. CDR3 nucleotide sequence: TGTGCCAGCAGCTTTTGGGGGGAGCCTAACTATGGCTACACCTTC.

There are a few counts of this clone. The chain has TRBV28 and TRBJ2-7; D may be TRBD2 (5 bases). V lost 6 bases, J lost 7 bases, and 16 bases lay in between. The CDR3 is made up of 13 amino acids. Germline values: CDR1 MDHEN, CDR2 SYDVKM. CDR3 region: CASSLERWREQYF. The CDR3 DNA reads TGTGCCAGCAGCCTAGAGCGGTGGAGGGAGCAGTACTTC. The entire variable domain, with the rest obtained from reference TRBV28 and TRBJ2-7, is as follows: DVKVTQSSRYLVKRTGEKVFLECVQDMDHENMFWYRQDPGLGLRLIYFSYDVKMKEKGDIPEGYSVSREKKERFSLILESASTNQTSMYLCASSLERWREQYFGPGTRLTVT.

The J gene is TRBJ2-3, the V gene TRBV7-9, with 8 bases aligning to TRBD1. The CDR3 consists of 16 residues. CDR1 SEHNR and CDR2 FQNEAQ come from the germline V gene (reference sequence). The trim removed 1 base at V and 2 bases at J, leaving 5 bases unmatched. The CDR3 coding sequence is TGTGCCAGCAGCTTAGATCAGGGGGCGATCACAGATACGCAGTATTTT. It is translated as CASSLDQGAITDTQYF. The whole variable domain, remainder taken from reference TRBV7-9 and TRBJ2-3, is DTGVSQNPRHKITKRGQNVTFRCDPISEHNRLYWYRQTLGQGPEFLTYFQNEAQLEKSRLLSDRFSAERPKGSFSTLEIQRTEQGDSAMYLCASSLDQGAITDTQYFGPGTRLTVL.

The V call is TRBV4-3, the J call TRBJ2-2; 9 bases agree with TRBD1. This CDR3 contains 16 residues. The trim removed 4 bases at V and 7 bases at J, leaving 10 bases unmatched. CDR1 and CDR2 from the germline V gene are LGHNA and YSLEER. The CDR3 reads CASSRGTGTPGGELFF. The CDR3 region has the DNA TGCGCCAGCAGCCGAGGGACAGGGACCCCGGGCGGGGAGCTGTTTTTT.

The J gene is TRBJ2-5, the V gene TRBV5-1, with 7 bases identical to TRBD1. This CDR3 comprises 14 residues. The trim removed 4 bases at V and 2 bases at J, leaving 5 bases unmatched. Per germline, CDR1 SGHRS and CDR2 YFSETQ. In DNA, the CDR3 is TGCGCCAGCAGCCAGGGACAGCCACAAGAGACCCAGTACTTC. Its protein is CASSQGQPQETQYF.

The CDR3 here is CASSQAGGAKKLFF. DNA of the CDR3: TGTGCCAGCAGCCAAGCGGGGGGCGCGAAAAAACTGTTTTTT. The chain links TRBV6-6 to TRBJ1-4, with a possible D match to TRBD1 (6 bases). Germline CDR1 MNHNY, CDR2 SVGAGI (reference sequence). The CDR3 consists of 14 residues. Trimming took 6 bases from V and 9 from J, leaving 17 bases between them.

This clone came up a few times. The CDR3 region is CASSLNLNTEAFF. The CDR3 DNA reads as TGTGCCAGCAGTTTAAATCTAAACACTGAAGCTTTCTTT. The rearrangement uses TRBV27 and TRBJ1-1, with D unresolved. Germline loops: CDR1 MNHEY, CDR2 SMNVEV (reference sequence). This CDR3 comprises 13 residues. V lost 2 bases and J lost 2, with 6 bases in between.

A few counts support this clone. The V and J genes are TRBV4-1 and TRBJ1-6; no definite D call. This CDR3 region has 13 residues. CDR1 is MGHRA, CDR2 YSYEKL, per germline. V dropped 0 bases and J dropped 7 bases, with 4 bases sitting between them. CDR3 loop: CASSQETNSPLHF. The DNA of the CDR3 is TGCGCCAGCAGCCAAGAGACCAATTCACCCCTCCACTTT.

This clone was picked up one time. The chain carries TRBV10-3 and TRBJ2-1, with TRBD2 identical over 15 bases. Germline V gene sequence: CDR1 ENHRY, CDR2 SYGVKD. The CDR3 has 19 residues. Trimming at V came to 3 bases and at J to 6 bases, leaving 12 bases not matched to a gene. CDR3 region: CAISDRTSGGVLAINEQFF. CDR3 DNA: TGTGCCATCAGTGATCGGACTAGCGGGGGGGTCTTGGCGATCAATGAGCAGTTCTTC.

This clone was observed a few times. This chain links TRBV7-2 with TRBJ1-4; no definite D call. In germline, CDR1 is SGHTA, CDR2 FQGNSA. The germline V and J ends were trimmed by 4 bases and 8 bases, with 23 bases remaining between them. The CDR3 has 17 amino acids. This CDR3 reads CASSSSATVGRFEKLFF. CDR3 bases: TGTGCCAGCAGCTCCTCGGCGACGGTGGGGAGGTTCGAAAAACTGTTTTTT.

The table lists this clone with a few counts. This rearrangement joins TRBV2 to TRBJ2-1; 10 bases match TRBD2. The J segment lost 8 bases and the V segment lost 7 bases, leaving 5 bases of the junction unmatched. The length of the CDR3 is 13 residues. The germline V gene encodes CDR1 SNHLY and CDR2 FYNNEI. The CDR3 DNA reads TGTGCCAGCAAAAGCGGGGGGGCCGATGAGCAGTTCTTC. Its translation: CASKSGGADEQFF.

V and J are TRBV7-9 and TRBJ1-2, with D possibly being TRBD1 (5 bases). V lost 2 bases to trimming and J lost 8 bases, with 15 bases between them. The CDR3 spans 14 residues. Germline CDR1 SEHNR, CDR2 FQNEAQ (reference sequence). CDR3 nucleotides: TGTGCCAGCAGCTTACAGGGTCTCGAGTTCGGCTACACCTTC. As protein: CASSLQGLEFGYTF.

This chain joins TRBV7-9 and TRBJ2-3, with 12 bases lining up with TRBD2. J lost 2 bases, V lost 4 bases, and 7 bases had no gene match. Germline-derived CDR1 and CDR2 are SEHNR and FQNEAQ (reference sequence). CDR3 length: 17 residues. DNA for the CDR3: TGTGCCAGCAGCTCCTGGCCTAGCGGGGGGGACACAGATACGCAGTATTTT. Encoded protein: CASSSWPSGGDTDTQYF.

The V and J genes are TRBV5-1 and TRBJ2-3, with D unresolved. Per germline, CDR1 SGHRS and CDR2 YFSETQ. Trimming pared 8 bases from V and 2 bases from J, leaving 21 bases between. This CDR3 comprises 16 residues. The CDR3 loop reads CASYTSDEFYTDTQYF. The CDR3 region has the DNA TGCGCCAGTTACACTTCGGACGAATTCTACACAGATACGCAGTATTTT.

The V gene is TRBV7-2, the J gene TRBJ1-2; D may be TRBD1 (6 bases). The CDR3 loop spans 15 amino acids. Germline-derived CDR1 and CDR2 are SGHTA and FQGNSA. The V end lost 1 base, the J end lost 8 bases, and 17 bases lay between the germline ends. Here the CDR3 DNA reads TGTGCCAGCAGCTTAGGGGACTCAGGGGTTCGGGGCTACACCTTC. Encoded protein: CASSLGDSGVRGYTF.

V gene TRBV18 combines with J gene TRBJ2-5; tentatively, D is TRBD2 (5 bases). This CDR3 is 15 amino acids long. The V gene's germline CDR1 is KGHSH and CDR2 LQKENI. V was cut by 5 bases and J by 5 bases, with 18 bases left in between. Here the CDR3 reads CASSVPVGRGETQYF. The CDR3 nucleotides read TGTGCCAGCTCAGTACCTGTGGGCCGCGGGGAGACCCAGTACTTC.

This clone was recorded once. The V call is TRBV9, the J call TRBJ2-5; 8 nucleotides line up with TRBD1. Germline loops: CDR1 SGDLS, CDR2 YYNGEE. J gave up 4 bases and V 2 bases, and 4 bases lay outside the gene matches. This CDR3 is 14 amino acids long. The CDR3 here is CASSVQGARETQYF. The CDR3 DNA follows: TGTGCCAGCAGCGTTCAGGGGGCTAGAGAGACCCAGTACTTC.

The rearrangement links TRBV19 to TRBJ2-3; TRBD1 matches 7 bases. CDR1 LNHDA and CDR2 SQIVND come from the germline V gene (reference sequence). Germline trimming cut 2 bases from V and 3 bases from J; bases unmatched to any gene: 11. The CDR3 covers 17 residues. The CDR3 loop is CASSIPRDREGTDTQYF. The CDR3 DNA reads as TGTGCCAGTAGTATACCCCGCGACAGGGAAGGGACAGATACGCAGTATTTT.

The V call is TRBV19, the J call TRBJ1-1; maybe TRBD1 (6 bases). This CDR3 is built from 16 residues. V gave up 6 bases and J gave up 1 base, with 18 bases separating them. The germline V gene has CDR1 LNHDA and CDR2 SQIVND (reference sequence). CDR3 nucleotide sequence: TGTGCCAGTAGCGCCGGGACACCCGGAGGGAACACTGAAGCTTTCTTT. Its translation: CASSAGTPGGNTEAFF.